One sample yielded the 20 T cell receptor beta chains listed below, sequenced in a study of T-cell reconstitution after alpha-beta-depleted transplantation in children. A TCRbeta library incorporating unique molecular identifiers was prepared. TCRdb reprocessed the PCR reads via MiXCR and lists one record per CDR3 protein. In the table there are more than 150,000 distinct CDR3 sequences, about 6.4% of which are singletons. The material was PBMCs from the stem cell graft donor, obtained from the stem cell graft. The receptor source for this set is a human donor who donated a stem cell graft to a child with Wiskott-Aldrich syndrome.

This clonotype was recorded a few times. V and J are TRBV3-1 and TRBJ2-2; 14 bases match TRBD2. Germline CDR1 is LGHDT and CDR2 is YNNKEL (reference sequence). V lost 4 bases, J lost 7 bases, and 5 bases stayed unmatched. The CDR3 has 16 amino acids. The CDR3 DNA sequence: TGTGCCAGCAGCCGGGGGACTAGCGGGAGAAACGGGGAGCTGTTTTTT. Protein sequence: CASSRGTSGRNGELFF.

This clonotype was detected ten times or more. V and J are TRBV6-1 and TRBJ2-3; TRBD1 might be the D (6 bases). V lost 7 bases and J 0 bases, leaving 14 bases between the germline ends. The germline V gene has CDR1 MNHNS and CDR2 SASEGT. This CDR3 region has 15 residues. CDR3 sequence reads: CASTPLTGSTDTQYF. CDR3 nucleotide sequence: TGTGCCAGCACCCCACTCACAGGGAGCACAGATACGCAGTATTTT.

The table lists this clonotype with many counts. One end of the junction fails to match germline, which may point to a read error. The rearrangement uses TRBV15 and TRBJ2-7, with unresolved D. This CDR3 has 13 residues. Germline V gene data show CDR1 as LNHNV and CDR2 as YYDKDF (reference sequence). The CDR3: CATSRDSMGTHIF. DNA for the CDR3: TGTGCCACCAGCAGAGATTCGATGGGCACCCATATCTTC.

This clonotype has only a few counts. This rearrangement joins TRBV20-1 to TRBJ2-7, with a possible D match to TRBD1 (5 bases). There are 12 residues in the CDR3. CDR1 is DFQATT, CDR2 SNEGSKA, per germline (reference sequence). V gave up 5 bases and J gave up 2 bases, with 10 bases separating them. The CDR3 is CSAGHTTYEQYF. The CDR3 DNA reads TGCAGTGCTGGACACACCACCTACGAGCAGTACTTC.

CDR3 nucleotides: TGTGCCAGCAGCTTGTCTCCGTTTCCCGAGCAGTACTTC. Its translation is CASSLSPFPEQYF. The chain links TRBV5-5 to TRBJ2-7; no clear D gene. CDR1 SGHKS and CDR2 YYEKEE come from the germline V gene (reference sequence). The CDR3 consists of 13 residues. Trimming took 1 base from V and 6 from J, leaving 11 bases between them. The entire variable domain, with the rest obtained from reference TRBV5-5 and TRBJ2-7, is as follows: DAGVTQSPTHLIKTRGQQVTLRCSPISGHKSVSWYQQVLGQGPQFIFQYYEKEERGRGNFPDRFSARQFPNYSSELNVNALLLGDSALYLCASSLSPFPEQYFGPGTRLTVT.

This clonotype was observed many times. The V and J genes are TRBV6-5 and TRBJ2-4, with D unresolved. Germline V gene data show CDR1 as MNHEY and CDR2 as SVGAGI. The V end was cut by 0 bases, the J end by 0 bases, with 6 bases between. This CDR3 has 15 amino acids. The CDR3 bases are TGTGCCAGCAGTTACTCAGAACTAGCCAAAAACATTCAGTACTTC. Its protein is CASSYSELAKNIQYF.

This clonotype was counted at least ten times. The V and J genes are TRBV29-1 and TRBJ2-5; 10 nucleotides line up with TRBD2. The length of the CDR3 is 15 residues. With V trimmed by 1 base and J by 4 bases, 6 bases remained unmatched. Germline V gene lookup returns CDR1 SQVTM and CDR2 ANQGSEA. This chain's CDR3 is CSVEVQRGGGETQYF. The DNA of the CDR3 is TGCAGCGTTGAAGTGCAGCGGGGGGGCGGAGAGACCCAGTACTTC.

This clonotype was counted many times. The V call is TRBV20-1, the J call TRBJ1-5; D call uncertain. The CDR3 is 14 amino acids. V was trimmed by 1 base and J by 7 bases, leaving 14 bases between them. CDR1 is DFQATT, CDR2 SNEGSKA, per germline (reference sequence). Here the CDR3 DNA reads TGCAGTGCTAGAGTGAGTTCTGAGGTCCAGCCCCAGCATTTT. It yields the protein CSARVSSEVQPQHF.

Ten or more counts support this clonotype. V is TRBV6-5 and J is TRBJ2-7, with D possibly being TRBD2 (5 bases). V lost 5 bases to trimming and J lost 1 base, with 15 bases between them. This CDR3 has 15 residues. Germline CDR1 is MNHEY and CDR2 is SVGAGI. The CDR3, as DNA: TGTGCCAGCAGTCATAAGCCGGGGAATTCCTACGAGCAGTACTTC. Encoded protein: CASSHKPGNSYEQYF.

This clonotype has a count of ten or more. The CDR3, as DNA: TGCGCCAGCAGCCAAGATCATTGGGAGACCCAGTACTTC. This translates into CASSQDHWETQYF. The chain recombines TRBV4-3 with TRBJ2-5, with no clear D. In germline, CDR1 is LGHNA, CDR2 YSLEER. The CDR3 extends over 13 amino acids. The V and J ends lost 0 bases and 5 bases respectively, with 7 bases between them.

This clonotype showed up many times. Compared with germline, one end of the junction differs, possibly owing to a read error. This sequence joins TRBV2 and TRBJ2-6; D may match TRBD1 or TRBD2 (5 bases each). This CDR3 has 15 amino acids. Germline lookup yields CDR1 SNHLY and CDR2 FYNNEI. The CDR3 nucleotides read TGTGCCAGCAGATCCGGGACGCCTGGGGCCAACGTCTTGACTTTC. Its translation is CASRSGTPGANVLTF.

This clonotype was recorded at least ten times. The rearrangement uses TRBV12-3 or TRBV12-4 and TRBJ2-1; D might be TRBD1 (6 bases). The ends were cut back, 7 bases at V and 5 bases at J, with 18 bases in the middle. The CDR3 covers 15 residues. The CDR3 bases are TGTGCCAGCACCACGTGGGACACGGTGGACAATGAGCAGTTCTTC. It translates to CASTTWDTVDNEQFF.

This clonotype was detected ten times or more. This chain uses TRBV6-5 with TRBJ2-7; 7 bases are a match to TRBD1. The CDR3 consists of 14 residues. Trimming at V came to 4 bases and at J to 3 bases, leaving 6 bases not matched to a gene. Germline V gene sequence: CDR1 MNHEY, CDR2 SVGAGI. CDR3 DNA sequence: TGTGCCAGCAGTTTCACCGGGACAGACTACGAGCAGTACTTC. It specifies CASSFTGTDYEQYF.

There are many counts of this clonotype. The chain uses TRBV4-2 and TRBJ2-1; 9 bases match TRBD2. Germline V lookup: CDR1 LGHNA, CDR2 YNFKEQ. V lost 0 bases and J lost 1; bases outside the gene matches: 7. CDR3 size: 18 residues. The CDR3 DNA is TGTGCCAGCAGCCAAGATAGCCTAGCGGGGCCATCCTACAATGAGCAGTTCTTC. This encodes CASSQDSLAGPSYNEQFF.

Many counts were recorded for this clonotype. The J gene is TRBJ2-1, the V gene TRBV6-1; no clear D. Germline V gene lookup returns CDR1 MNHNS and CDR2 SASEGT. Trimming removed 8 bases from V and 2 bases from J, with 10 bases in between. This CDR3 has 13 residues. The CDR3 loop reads CASREPAYNEQFF. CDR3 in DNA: TGTGCCAGCCGAGAACCAGCCTACAATGAGCAGTTCTTC.

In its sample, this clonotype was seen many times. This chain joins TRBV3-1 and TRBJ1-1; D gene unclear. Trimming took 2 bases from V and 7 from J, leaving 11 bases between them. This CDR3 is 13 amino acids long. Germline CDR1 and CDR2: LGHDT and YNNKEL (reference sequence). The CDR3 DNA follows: TGTGCCAGCAGCCAACGGAACAGCCTTGAAGCTTTCTTT. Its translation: CASSQRNSLEAFF.

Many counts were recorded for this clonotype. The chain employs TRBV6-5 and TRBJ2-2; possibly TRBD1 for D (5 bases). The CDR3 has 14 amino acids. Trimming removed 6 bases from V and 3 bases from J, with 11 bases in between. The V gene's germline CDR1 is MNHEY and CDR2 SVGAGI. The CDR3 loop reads CASSHRRDTGELFF. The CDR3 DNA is TGTGCCAGCAGCCACCGCAGGGACACCGGGGAGCTGTTTTTT.

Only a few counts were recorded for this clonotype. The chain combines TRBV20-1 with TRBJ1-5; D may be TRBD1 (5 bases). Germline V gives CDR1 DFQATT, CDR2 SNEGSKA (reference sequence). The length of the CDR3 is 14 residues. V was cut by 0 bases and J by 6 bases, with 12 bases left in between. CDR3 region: CSARDDVRVQPQHF. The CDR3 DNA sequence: TGCAGTGCTAGAGATGATGTCAGGGTTCAGCCCCAGCATTTT.

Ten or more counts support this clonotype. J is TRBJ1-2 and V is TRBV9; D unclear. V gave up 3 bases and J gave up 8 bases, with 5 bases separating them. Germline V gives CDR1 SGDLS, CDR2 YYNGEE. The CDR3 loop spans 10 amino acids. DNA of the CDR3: TGTGCCAGCAGCGGGACGGGCTACACCTTC. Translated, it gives CASSGTGYTF. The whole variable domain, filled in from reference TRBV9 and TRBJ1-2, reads DSGVTQTPKHLITATGQRVTLRCSPRSGDLSVYWYQQSLDQGLQFLIQYYNGEERAKGNILERFSAQQFPDLHSELNLSSLELGDSALYFCASSGTGYTFGSGTRLTVV.

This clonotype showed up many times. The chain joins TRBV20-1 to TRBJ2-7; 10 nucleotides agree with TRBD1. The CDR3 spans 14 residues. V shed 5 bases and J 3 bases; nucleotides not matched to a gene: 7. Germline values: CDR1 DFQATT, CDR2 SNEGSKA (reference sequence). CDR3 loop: CSAEGQGRLYEQYF. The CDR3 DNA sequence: TGCAGTGCTGAGGGACAGGGGCGGCTCTACGAGCAGTACTTC.